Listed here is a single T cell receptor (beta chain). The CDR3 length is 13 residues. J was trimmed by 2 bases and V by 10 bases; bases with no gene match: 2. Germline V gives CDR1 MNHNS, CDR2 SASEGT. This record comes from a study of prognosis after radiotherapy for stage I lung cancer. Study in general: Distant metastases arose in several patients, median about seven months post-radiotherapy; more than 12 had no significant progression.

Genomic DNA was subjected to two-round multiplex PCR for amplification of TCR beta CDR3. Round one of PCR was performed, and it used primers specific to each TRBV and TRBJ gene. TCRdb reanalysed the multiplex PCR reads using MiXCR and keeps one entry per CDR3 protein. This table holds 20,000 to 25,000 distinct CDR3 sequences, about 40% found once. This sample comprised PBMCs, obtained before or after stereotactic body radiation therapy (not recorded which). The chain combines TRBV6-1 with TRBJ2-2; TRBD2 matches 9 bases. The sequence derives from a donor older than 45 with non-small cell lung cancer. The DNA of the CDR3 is TGTGCCACGACTAGCGGAAACACCGGGGAGCTGTTTTTT. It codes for CATTSGNTGELFF.